This T cell receptor beta chain stems from a study of blood T cell repertoires in COVID-19 (dated by TCRdb to about 2020). Regarding the research as a whole: The collaborator samples originated in the United States, Italy and Spain and spanned the acute and convalescent phases of COVID-19. The material from the prospective study consisted of cDNA or gDNA derived from T cells, B-cell-depleted T cells, or PBMCs. Deeply sampled blood TCRbeta repertoires from subjects exposed to, actively infected with, or recovered from COVID-19 were included in the dataset. The repertoires were released in a freely available public database meant as a resource for research on the immune response to SARS-CoV-2. The samples were drawn from the first 160 participants of the ongoing ImmuneRACE study and from some 1,300 subjects provided by 6 global collaborators. The sample metadata nearly always contained a de-identified subject ID, COVID-19 status, age in years and sex. Where HLA class I and class II types were available, the types were taken from metadata supplied by the sample provider, not from assay-based typing.

On the study overall, not on this receptor specifically: Clinical and demographic metadata were provided uncurated, with the amount varying by source and participant.

Based on the germline V gene, the CDR1 and CDR2 sequences are MDHEN and SYDVKM. Measured from the cysteine to the phenylalanine, the CDR3 is 14 residues long. This entry keeps only the CDR3 DNA: 42 bases, framed from base 1. The germline V end is reduced by 6 bases and the J end by 8 bases; junction bases left unmatched: 6. On this clone itself: Its antigen is unknown. The record has no base qualities; no much larger clone is one base away.

TCRbeta CDR3 regions were amplified from genomic DNA by means of the immunoSEQ Assay, a bias-controlled multiplex PCR. As for the authors' bioinformatics: Within the assay, amplification of reference gene primers was used to estimate how many nucleated cells each sample contained. Sequence reads were collapsed and filtered to measure the absolute abundance of every unique TCRbeta CDR3 rearrangement. For each sample, productive Simpson clonality was calculated as the square root of Simpson's diversity index across productive rearrangements. TCRdb carries this immuneACCESS record with in-frame sequences only. Its versions omit some clonotypes, under half of them owing to an unresolved V gene in the studies checked, with the rest unexplained. The V and J calls and clone size were taken over from that table, and D and trimming were inferred from the DNA. This sample holds under 250,000 clones; around nine tenths were observed only once. 1.5% to 2% of the sample lies in the top ten.

Another Seattle source contributed samples from volunteer blood donors who had recovered from COVID-19. Whole blood was collected in K2EDTA tubes by collaborating institutions according to the institutions' own protocols. For TCRbeta analysis, collaborators shipped samples as frozen whole blood, isolated PBMCs, or DNA extracted from either of those sample types. Recombination joined TRBV28 with TRBJ1-6; 8 bases in between match TRBD1. Sequencing was carried out using peripheral blood. The origin of this receptor is an older woman who had recovered from COVID-19. The CDR3 protein: CASRAQGGDSPLHF. The sequenced DNA is TGTGCCAGCAGGGCACAGGGGGGGGATTCACCCCTCCACTTT.